The 4 T cell receptor beta chains below were found in one sample sequenced in a study of T cells in Graves' hyperthyroidism and ophthalmopathy. The investigators amplified TCR beta CDR3 regions from RNA transcripts. HTBI primers were the set used in a first-round RT-PCR of the TCR CDR3. MiXCR was run by TCRdb on the multiplex PCR reads, yielding one entry per CDR3 protein. The data contain 370,000 or so distinct CDR3 sequences, 15% to 19% of them singletons. The sample was blood. The receptors shown here come from a woman aged 18-30 years with Graves' hyperthyroidism that later progressed to Graves' ophthalmopathy.

The chain carries TRBV5-1 and TRBJ1-1; D is possibly TRBD1 (6 bases). CDR1 SGHRS and CDR2 YFSETQ come from the germline V gene. This CDR3 contains 15 residues. Trimming stripped 4 bases from V and 5 bases from J, with 18 bases between. CDR3 protein: CASSRGAGVETEAFF. CDR3 DNA: TGCGCCAGCAGCCGCGGGGCAGGGGTGGAGACTGAAGCTTTCTTT.

This clonotype was recorded many times. The chain joins TRBV6-1 to TRBJ2-4; D call uncertain. Germline CDR1 and CDR2: MNHNS and SASEGT. Trimming removed 1 base from V and 4 bases from J, with 8 bases in between. CDR3 length: 14 residues. CDR3 sequence (DNA): TGTGCCAGCAGTGAAGGTCAGGCAAAAAACATTCAGTACTTC. This translates into CASSEGQAKNIQYF.

The chain recombines TRBV19 with TRBJ1-1; a possible D gene is TRBD1 (5 bases). Germline values: CDR1 LNHDA, CDR2 SQIVND (reference sequence). The CDR3 is 15 residues long. The germline V and J ends were trimmed by 2 bases and 5 bases, with 15 bases remaining between them. The CDR3 loop reads CASSIKSGEWTEAFF. The DNA for the CDR3 is TGTGCCAGTAGTATAAAATCGGGGGAGTGGACTGAAGCTTTCTTT.

This clonotype occurred many times. The chain combines TRBV7-2 with TRBJ1-1; 9 positions match TRBD1. Trimming cost V 5 bases and J 1 base; bases outside gene matches: 5. Germline loops: CDR1 SGHTA, CDR2 FQGNSA. This CDR3 contains 15 residues. The CDR3 here is CASSPRGQGNTEAFF. The CDR3 DNA reads as TGTGCCAGCAGCCCCCGGGGACAGGGGAACACTGAAGCTTTCTTT.